The 8 T cell receptor beta chains below were found in one sample sequenced in a study of tissue T cells after allogeneic stem cell transplantation. Time point denoted: mouse harvest day 7 after allogeneic transplant. The graft held 10^6 splenic CD5+ T cells and 10^7 T-cell-depleted bone marrow cells. Profiled with immunoSEQ multiplex PCR; TCRdb holds only in-frame clones, not every one. The sample lists some 11,000 clones, approximately 38% occurring once. The sequenced material came from skin. These receptors were obtained from a female BALB/c mouse given C57BL/6 T cells with graft-versus-host disease after an allogeneic hematopoietic cell transplant.

Notes on this clone: Mouse gene names apply. The read ends 1 residue early relative to the CDR3; the germline J gene fills the gap. V usage is TRBV26 and J usage is TRBJ2-5; 10 bases line up with TRBD2. Trimming cost V 4 bases and J 6 bases; bases outside gene matches: 4. CDR3 size: 14 residues. CDR1 and CDR2 (germline): KGHPV, FQNQEV (reference sequence). The CDR3 protein is CASSPNWGGDTQYF. The part of the CDR3 DNA that was read is TGTGCCAGCAGTCCAAACTGGGGGGGGGACACCCAGTAC.

A remark on this clone: The gene symbols are mouse symbols. Read data end 1 residue before the CDR3 end; the end is taken from the germline J gene. This sequence joins TRBV26 and TRBJ2-5, with D possibly being TRBD1 (6 bases). This CDR3 region has 13 residues. Germline assignment: CDR1 KGHPV and CDR2 FQNQEV (reference sequence). V lost 2 bases to trimming and J lost 6 bases, with 9 bases between them. CDR3 sequence reads: CASSLPGEDTQYF. Partial CDR3 DNA: TGTGCCAGCAGTCTGCCAGGGGAGGACACCCAGTAC.

As to this clone: Genes and germline come from the mouse. The read is 1 residue too short to cover the CDR3 end, so that end is filled in from the germline J gene. The J gene is TRBJ2-3, the V gene TRBV26; possibly TRBD1 for D (6 bases). V was trimmed by 8 bases and J by 0 bases, leaving 9 bases between them. The CDR3 runs 13 residues. Germline CDR1 is KGHPV and CDR2 is FQNQEV (reference sequence). CDR3 protein: CASGTYSAETLYF. CDR3 bases read: TGTGCCAGCGGGACATATAGTGCAGAAACGCTGTAT.

This clone was detected a few times. Gene and germline names: mouse. The CDR3 end falls 1 residue outside the read, so it is completed with the germline J gene. The chain has TRBV29 and TRBJ2-1; perhaps TRBD2 as D (7 bases). CDR1 and CDR2 (germline): MSHET, SYDVDS. Trimming left V 0 bases short and J 7 bases short, with 10 bases between. CDR3 size: 14 residues. CDR3 loop: CASSLSGGAAEQFF. The DNA read from the CDR3 is TGTGCTAGCAGTTTATCGGGGGGCGCGGCTGAGCAGTTC.

Remarks on this clone: All gene names here are mouse names. The CDR3 end is not reached by the read, which stops 1 residue before it; the germline J gene fills it in. The rearrangement joins TRBV1 to TRBJ2-5; 10 nucleotides agree with TRBD1. Germline assignment: CDR1 NSQYPW and CDR2 LRSPGD (reference sequence). The CDR3 extends over 14 amino acids. J lost 5 bases, V lost 2 bases, and 1 base had no gene match. CDR3 protein: CTCSARDRGDTQYF. CDR3 DNA, as far as it was read: TGCACCTGCAGTGCACGGGACAGGGGAGACACCCAGTAC.

On this clone: Gene and germline names: mouse. The sequenced fragment ends 1 residue before the CDR3 boundary, so the rest is inferred from the germline J gene. The rearrangement uses TRBV5 and TRBJ2-5, with a possible D match to TRBD1 (5 bases). The CDR3 consists of 14 residues. V was shortened by 0 bases and J by 5 bases, with 9 bases between the two germline ends. Germline CDR1 is LGHNA and CDR2 is YNLKQL (reference sequence). The covered CDR3 bases are TGTGCCAGCAGCCAAGACAGGGTGGGAGACACCCAGTAC. It encodes CASSQDRVGDTQY. The CDR3, in full, reads CASSQDRVGDTQYF.

In the case of this clone: The listed genes are named as in mouse. The sequence runs out 1 residue before the end of the CDR3; the remainder is reconstructed from the germline J gene. V is TRBV3 and J is TRBJ2-3; 7 bases fit TRBD1. Germline-derived CDR1 and CDR2 are SNHLY and FYNGKV (reference sequence). The CDR3 spans 14 residues. Unmatched junction bases numbered 7, after V lost 5 bases and J lost 5 bases. The CDR3 protein is CASSLRQGRETLYF. The sequenced CDR3 bases are TGTGCCAGCAGCCTCCGACAGGGACGAGAAACGCTGTAT.

A note on this clone: Gene names denote mouse genes. Read sequence stops 1 residue before the CDR3 end, and the germline J gene provides the missing end. V usage is TRBV15 and J usage is TRBJ2-7; no definite D call. Per germline, CDR1 SGHND and CDR2 FRSKSL. The ends were cut back, 2 bases at V and 4 bases at J, with 6 bases in the middle. The CDR3 has 12 residues. The CDR3 here is CASSLNGYEQYF. CDR3 DNA (partial): TGTGCCAGCAGTTTAAACGGTTATGAACAGTAC.